This record covers a single TCR beta chain. Assay: immunoSEQ multiplex PCR; the TCRdb copy retains only in-frame clones and omits some. The table records more than 150,000 clones, around 92% of them present only once. The record originates from a study of T cell responses to AZD1222 COVID-19 vaccine. Germline CDR1 and CDR2: SGDLS and YYNGEE. V dropped 3 bases and J dropped 5; count of bases not matched to a gene: 14. This CDR3 spans 16 amino acids. The clonotype originates from an adult who received the AZD1222 COVID-19 vaccine. The chain has TRBV9 and TRBJ2-7; 7 bases match TRBD1. This material consisted of peripheral blood, taken 28 days after the second AZD1222 dose. Written as DNA, the CDR3 is TGTGCCAGCAGCGCCGGGGCGACAGGGTTGAGGGACGAGCAGTACTTC. It codes for CASSAGATGLRDEQYF.